This is a list of T cell receptor beta chains from one sample in a study of CD8 T cells in ankylosing spondylitis. TCRdb processed the 5' RACE reads anew with MiXCR; each CDR3 protein has one entry. The sample shows about 440,000 distinct CDR3 sequences, more than 15% of them seen only once. The sample comprised blood, either unsorted or a sorted T cell fraction (not recorded which). The source is a male donor with ankylosing spondylitis. CDR3s include the opening cysteine and the closing phenylalanine or tryptophan. The order of the fields is D gene, V gene, clone size, J gene, CDR3 protein, CDR3 DNA. A D gene is named only where the DNA matches it firmly. Clone size, where shown, is once, few, many, or a class for clones that have expanded.

-,TRBV11-2,few,TRBJ2-3,CASTRSDTQYF,TGTGCCAGCACCCGGTCAGATACGCAGTATTTT
-,TRBV7-8,many,TRBJ2-1,CASSLRTDYNEQFF,TGTGCCAGCAGCTTAAGGACTGACTACAATGAGCAGTTCTTC
-,TRBV25-1,-,TRBJ2-7,CASSLGLSEQYF,TGTGCCAGCAGCCTGGGACTCTCCGAGCAGTACTTC
-,TRBV4-3,-,TRBJ2-1,CASSQGGGTQQFF,TGCGCCAGCAGCCAAGGTGGGGGGACGCAGCAGTTCTTC
-,TRBV6-1,-,TRBJ1-1,CASSAGWEGSTEAFF,TGTGCCAGCAGTGCGGGGTGGGAGGGGAGCACTGAAGCTTTCTTT
-,TRBV7-2,-,TRBJ2-3,CASRSGAWSGDTQYF,TGTGCCAGCAGGTCTGGTGCGTGGTCGGGGGATACGCAGTATTTT
TRBD1,TRBV10-3,-,TRBJ2-7,CAIGSGQSKSSYEQYF,TGTGCCATCGGTTCGGGACAGTCTAAAAGCTCCTACGAGCAGTACTTC
-,TRBV19,-,TRBJ1-2,CATGPYGYTF,TGTGCCACCGGCCCCTATGGCTACACCTTC
TRBD1,TRBV7-6,-,TRBJ1-2,CASSRTGGSGYTF,TGTGCCAGCAGCCGTACAGGGGGGTCTGGCTACACCTTC
-,TRBV24-1,-,TRBJ1-5,CATSDLSSNQPQHF,TGTGCCACCAGTGATTTAAGTAGCAATCAGCCCCAGCATTTT
TRBD1,TRBV6-1,few,TRBJ1-1,CASIPFFYPGQSSPNEAFF,TGTGCCAGCATCCCCTTCTTTTATCCGGGACAGTCGAGCCCTAATGAAGCTTTCTTT
-,TRBV20-1,few,TRBJ2-2,CSAREGAPSAGELFF,TGCAGTGCTAGAGAGGGGGCGCCATCAGCCGGGGAGCTGTTTTTT
TRBD1,TRBV20-1,-,TRBJ2-4,CSASRGPNKNIQYF,TGCAGTGCTAGCAGGGGGCCGAACAAAAACATTCAGTACTTC